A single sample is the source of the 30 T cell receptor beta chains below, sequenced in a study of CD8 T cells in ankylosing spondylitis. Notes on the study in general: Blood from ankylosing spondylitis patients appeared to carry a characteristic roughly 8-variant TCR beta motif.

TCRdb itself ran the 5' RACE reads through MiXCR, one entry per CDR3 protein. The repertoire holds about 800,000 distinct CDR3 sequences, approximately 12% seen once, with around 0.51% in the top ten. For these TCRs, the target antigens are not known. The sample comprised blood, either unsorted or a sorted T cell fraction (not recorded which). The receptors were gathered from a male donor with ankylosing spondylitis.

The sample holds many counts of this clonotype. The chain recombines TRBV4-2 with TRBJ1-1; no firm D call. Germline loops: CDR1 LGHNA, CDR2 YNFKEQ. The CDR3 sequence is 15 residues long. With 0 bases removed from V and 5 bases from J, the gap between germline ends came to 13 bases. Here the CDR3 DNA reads TGTGCCAGCAGCCAAGACGGCGGGCTGGAGACTGAAGCTTTCTTT. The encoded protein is CASSQDGGLETEAFF.

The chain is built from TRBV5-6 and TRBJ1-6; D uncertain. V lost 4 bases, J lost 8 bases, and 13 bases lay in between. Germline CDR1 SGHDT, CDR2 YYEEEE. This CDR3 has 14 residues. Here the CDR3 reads CASSTPGRYSPLHF. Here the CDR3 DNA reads TGTGCCAGCAGCACCCCCGGACGGTATTCACCCCTCCACTTT.

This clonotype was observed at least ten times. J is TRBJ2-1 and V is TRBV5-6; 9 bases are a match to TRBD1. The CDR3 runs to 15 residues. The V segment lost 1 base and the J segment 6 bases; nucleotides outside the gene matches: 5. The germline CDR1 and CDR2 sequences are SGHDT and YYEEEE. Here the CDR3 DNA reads TGTGCCAGCAGCTTGATCCCGGGACAGGGCAATGAGCAGTTCTTC. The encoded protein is CASSLIPGQGNEQFF.

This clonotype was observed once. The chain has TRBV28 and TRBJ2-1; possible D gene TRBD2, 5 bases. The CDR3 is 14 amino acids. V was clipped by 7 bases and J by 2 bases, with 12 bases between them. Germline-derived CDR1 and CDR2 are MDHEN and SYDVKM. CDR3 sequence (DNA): TGTGCCAGCACCCCCGGAGGAGCCTACAATGAGCAGTTCTTC. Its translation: CASTPGGAYNEQFF. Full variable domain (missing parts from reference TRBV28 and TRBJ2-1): DVKVTQSSRYLVKRTGEKVFLECVQDMDHENMFWYRQDPGLGLRLIYFSYDVKMKEKGDIPEGYSVSREKKERFSLILESASTNQTSMYLCASTPGGAYNEQFFGPGTRLTVL.

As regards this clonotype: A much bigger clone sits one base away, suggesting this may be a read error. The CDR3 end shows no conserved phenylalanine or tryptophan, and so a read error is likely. CDR3 sequence: CASSQVLSRHEQFI. The CDR3 nucleotides read TGTGCCAGCAGCCAAGTCTTATCTCGGCATGAGCAGTTCATC. The chain uses TRBV4-2 and TRBJ2-1; D unresolved. Germline V gives CDR1 LGHNA, CDR2 YNFKEQ. The CDR3 is made up of 14 amino acids. The V gene lost 1 base and the J gene lost 8 bases, with 12 bases spanning the gap.

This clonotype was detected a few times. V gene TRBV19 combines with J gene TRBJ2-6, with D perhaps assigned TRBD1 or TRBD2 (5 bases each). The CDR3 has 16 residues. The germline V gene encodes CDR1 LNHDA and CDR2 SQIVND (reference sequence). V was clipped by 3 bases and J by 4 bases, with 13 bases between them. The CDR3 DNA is TGTGCCAGTAGTATTAACTTCGGGGCCGGGGCCAACGTCCTGACTTTC. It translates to CASSINFGAGANVLTF.

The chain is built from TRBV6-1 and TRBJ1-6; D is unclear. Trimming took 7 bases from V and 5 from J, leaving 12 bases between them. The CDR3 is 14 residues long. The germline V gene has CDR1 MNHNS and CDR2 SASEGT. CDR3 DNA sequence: TGTGCCAGCACCGCGGACGGTAATAATTCACCCCTCCACTTT. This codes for CASTADGNNSPLHF.

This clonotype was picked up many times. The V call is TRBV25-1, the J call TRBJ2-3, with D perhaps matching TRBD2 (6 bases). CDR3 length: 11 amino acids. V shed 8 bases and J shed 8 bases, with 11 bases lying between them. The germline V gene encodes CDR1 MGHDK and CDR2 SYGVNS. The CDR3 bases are TGTGCCAGCGGCCTGGGGGGTACGCAGTATTTT. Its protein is CASGLGGTQYF.

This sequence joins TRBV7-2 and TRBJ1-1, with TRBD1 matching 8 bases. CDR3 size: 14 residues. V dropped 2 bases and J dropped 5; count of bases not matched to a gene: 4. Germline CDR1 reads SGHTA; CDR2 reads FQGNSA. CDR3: CASSLSGGKTEAFF. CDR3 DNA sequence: TGTGCCAGCAGCTTATCAGGGGGCAAAACTGAAGCTTTCTTT.

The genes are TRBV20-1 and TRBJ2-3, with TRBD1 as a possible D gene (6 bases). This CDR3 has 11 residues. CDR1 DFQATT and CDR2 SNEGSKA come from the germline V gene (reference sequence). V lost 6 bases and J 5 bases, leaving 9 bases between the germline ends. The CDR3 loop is CSAHRVDTQYF. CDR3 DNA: TGCAGTGCCCACAGGGTAGATACGCAGTATTTT.

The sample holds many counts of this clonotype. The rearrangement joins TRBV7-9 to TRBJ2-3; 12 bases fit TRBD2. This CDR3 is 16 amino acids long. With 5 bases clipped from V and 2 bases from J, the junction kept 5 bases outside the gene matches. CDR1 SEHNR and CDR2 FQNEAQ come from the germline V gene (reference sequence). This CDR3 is CASSPGTSGPTDTQYF. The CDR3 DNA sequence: TGTGCCAGCAGCCCCGGGACTAGCGGGCCCACAGATACGCAGTATTTT.

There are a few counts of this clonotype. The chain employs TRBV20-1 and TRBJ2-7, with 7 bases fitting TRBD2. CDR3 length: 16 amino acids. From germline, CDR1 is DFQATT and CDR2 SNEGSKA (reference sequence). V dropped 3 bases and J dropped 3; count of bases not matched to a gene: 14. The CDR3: CSASKMGGAGIYEQYF. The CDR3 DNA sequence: TGCAGTGCTAGTAAAATGGGGGGAGCGGGGATCTACGAGCAGTACTTC.

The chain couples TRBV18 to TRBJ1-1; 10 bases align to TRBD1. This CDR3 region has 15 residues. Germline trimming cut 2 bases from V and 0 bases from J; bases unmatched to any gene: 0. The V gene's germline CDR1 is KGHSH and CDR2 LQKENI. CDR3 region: CASSPDRGLNTEAFF. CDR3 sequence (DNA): TGTGCCAGCTCACCAGACAGGGGGCTGAACACTGAAGCTTTCTTT.

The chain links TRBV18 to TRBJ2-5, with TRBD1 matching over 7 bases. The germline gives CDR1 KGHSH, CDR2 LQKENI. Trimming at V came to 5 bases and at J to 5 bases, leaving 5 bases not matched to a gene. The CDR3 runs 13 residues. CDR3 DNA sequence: TGTGCCAGCTCATCGGACAGGCTGGAGACCCAGTACTTC. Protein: CASSSDRLETQYF.

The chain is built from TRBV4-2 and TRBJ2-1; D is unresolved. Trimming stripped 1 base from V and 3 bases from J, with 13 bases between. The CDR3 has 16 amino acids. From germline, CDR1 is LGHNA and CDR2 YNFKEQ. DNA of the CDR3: TGTGCCAGCAGCCAAGCTCAACTGGAATACTACAATGAGCAGTTCTTC. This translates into CASSQAQLEYYNEQFF.

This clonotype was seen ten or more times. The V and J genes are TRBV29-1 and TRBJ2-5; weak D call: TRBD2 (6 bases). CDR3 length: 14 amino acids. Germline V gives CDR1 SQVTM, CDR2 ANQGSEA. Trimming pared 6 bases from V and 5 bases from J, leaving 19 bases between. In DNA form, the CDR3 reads TGCAGCGTAAGTTTGACTAGTGCATCGGAGACCCAGTACTTC. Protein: CSVSLTSASETQYF.

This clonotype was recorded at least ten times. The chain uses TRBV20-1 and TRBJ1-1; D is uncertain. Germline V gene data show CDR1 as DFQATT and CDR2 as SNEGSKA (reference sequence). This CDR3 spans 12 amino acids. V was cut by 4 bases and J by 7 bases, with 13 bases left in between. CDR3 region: CSATDGPLEAFF. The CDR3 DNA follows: TGCAGTGCTACGGACGGTCCGCTTGAAGCTTTCTTT.

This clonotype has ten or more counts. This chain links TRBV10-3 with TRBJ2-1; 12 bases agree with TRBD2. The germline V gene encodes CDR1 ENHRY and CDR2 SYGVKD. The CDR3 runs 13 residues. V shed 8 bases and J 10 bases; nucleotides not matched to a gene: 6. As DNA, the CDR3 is TGTGCCATCCTTGGCGGACTAGCGGGGGAGCAGTTCTTC. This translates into CAILGGLAGEQFF.

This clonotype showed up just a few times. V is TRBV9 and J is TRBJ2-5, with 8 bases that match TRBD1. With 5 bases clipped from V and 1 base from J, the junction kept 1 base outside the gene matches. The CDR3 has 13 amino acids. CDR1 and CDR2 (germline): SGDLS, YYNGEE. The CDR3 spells CASRGQAQETQYF. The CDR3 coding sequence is TGTGCCAGCAGGGGACAGGCCCAAGAGACCCAGTACTTC.

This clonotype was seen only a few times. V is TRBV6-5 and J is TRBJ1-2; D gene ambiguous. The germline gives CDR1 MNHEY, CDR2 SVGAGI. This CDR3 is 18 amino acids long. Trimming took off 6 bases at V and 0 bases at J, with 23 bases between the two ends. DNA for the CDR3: TGTGCCAGCAGATATAGGGCTGAGGGAAAACAAGCTAACTATGGCTACACCTTC. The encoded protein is CASRYRAEGKQANYGYTF.

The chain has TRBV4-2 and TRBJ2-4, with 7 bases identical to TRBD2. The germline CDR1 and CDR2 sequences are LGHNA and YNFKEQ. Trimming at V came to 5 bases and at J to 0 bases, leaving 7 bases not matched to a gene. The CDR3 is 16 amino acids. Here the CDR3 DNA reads TGTGCCAGCAGCACGAATAGCGGGCTAGCCAAAAACATTCAGTACTTC. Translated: CASSTNSGLAKNIQYF.

The CDR3 protein is CASSTNWVYTDTQYF. The CDR3 DNA reads as TGTGCCAGCAGTACTAACTGGGTTTACACAGATACGCAGTATTTT. The genes are TRBV6-5 and TRBJ2-3; D gene unclear. The CDR3 is made up of 15 amino acids. Germline-derived CDR1 and CDR2 are MNHEY and SVGAGI. V gave up 5 bases and J gave up 2 bases, with 14 bases separating them.

The CDR3 loop is CSAPDGGQETQYF. CDR3 nucleotide sequence: TGCAGTGCTCCGGATGGAGGGCAAGAGACCCAGTACTTC. The rearrangement links TRBV20-1 to TRBJ2-5; D might be TRBD2 (6 bases). CDR1 is DFQATT, CDR2 SNEGSKA, per germline (reference sequence). The ends were cut back, 5 bases at V and 2 bases at J, with 12 bases in the middle. The CDR3 length is 13 residues.

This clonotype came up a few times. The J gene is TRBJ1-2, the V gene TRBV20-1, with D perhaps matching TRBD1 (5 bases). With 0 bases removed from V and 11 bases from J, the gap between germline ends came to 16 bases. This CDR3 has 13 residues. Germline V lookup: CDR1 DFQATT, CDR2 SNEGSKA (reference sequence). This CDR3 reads CSARDRVTGVYTF. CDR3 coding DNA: TGCAGTGCTAGAGATCGGGTGACGGGGGTTTACACCTTC.

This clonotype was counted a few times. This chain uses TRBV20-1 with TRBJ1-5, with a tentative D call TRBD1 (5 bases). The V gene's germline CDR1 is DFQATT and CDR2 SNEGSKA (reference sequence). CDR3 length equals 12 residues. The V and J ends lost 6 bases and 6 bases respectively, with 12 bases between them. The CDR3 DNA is TGCAGTGCCACACTGACAGCTCAGCCCCAGCATTTT. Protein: CSATLTAQPQHF.

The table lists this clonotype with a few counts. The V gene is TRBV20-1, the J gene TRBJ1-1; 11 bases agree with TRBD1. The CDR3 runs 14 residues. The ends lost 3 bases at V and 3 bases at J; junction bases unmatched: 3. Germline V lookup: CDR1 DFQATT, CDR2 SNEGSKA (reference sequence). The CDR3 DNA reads TGCAGTGCTAGCGGGGGACAGGGGGACACTGAAGCTTTCTTT. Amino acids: CSASGGQGDTEAFF.

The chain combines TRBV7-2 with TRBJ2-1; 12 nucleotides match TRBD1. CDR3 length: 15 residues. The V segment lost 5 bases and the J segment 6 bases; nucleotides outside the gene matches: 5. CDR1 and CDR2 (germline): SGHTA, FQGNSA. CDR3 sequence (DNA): TGTGCCAGCAGCGGGGACAGGGGGCGCAGCAATGAGCAGTTCTTC. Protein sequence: CASSGDRGRSNEQFF.

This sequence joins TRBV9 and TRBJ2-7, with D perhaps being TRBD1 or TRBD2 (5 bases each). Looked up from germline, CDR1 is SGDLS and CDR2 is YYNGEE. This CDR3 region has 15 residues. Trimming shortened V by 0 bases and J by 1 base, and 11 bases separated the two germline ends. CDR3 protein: CASSVGGLMSYEQYF. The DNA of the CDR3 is TGTGCCAGCAGCGTAGGGGGGTTAATGTCCTACGAGCAGTACTTC.

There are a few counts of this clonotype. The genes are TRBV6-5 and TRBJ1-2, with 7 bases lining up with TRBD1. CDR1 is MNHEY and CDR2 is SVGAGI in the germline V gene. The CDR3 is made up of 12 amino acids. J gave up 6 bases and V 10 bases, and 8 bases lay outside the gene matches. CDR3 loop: CATSATGNGYTF. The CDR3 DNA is TGTGCCACCTCCGCGACAGGGAATGGCTACACCTTC.

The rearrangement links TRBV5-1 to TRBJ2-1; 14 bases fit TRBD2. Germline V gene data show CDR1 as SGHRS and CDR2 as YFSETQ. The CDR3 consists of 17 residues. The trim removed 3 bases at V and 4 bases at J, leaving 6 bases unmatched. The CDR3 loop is CASSWGLAGDRYNEQFF. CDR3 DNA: TGCGCCAGCAGCTGGGGACTAGCGGGAGATCGGTACAATGAGCAGTTCTTC.